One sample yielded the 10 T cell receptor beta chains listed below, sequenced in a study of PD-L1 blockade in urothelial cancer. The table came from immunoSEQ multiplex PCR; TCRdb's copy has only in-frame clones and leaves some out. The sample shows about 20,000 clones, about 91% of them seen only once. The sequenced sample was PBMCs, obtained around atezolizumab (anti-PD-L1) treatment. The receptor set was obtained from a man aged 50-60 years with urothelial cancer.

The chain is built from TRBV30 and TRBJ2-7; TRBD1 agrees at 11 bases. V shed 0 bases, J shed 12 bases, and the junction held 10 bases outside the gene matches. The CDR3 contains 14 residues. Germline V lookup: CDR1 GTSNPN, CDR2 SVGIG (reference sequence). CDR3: CAWSVRGGQGAMYF. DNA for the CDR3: TGTGCCTGGAGTGTAAGGGGCGGACAGGGGGCGATGTACTTC.

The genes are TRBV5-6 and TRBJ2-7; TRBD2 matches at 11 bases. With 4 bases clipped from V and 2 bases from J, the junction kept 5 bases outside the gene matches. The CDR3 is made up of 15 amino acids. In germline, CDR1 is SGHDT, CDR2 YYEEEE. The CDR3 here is CASSPRTSGPYEQYF. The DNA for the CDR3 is TGTGCCAGCAGCCCCCGGACTAGCGGGCCCTACGAGCAGTACTTC.

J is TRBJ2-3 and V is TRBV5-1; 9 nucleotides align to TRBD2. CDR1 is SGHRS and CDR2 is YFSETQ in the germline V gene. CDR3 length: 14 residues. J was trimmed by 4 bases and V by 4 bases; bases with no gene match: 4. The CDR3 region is CASSPRGRADTQYF. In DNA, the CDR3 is TGCGCCAGCAGCCCCCGCGGGAGGGCAGATACGCAGTATTTT.

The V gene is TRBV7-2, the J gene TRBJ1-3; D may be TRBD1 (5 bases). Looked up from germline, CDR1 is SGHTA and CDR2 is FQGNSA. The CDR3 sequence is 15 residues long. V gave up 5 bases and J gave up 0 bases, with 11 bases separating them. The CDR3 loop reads CASSLGEPSGNTIYF. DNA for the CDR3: TGTGCCAGCAGCCTAGGGGAGCCCTCTGGAAACACCATATATTTT.

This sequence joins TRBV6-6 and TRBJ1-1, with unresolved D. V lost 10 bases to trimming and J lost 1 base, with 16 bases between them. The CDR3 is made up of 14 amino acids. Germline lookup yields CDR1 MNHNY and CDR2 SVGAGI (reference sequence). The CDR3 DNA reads TGTGCCAATCAAGAAGCCGGAGGGAACACTGAAGCTTTCTTT. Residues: CANQEAGGNTEAFF.

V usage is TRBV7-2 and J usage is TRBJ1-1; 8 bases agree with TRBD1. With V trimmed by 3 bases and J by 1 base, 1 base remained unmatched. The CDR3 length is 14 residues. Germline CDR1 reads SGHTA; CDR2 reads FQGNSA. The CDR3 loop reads CASSFQGANTEAFF. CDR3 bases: TGTGCCAGCAGCTTTCAGGGGGCGAACACTGAAGCTTTCTTT.

This CDR3 reads CASSLGQSNEKLFF. The CDR3 DNA reads as TGTGCCAGCAGCTTGGGGCAGTCTAATGAAAAACTGTTTTTT. The chain has TRBV5-5 and TRBJ1-4; D gene uncertain. Germline V gene data show CDR1 as SGHKS and CDR2 as YYEKEE (reference sequence). Trimming shortened V by 0 bases and J by 3 bases, and 6 bases separated the two germline ends. The CDR3 is 14 amino acids. The whole variable domain, remainder taken from reference TRBV5-5 and TRBJ1-4, is DAGVTQSPTHLIKTRGQQVTLRCSPISGHKSVSWYQQVLGQGPQFIFQYYEKEERGRGNFPDRFSARQFPNYSSELNVNALLLGDSALYLCASSLGQSNEKLFFGSGTQLSVL.

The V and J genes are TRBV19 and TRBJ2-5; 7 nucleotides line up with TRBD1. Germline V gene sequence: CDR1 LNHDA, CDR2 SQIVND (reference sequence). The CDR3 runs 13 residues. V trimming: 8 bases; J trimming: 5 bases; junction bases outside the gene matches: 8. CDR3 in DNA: TGTGCCAGTGGACAGGTCCAGTCGGAGACCCAGTACTTC. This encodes CASGQVQSETQYF.

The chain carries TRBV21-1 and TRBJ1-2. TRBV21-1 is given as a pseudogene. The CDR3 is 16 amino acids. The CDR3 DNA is TGTGCCAGCAGCAAATTTGAGACCCAACGGGACTATGGCTACACCTTC. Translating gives CASSKFETQRDYGYTF.

The DNA of the CDR3 is TGTGCCACCAGCAGAGCTAGCGGGGGGGCCGTTGGGGCCTACAATGAGCAGTTCTTC. Residues: CATSRASGGAVGAYNEQFF. The rearrangement joins TRBV15 to TRBJ2-1; TRBD2 aligns across 12 bases. In germline, CDR1 is LNHNV, CDR2 YYDKDF (reference sequence). The length of the CDR3 is 19 residues. Losses at the gene ends were 1 base for V and 2 bases for J; bases not matched to a gene: 9. The full variable domain, in which reference TRBV15 and TRBJ2-1 provide the parts outside the CDR3, is DAMVIQNPRYQVTQFGKPVTLSCSQTLNHNVMYWYQQKSSQAPKLLFHYYDKDFNNEADTPDNFQSRRPNTSFCFLDIRSPGLGDTAMYLCATSRASGGAVGAYNEQFFGPGTRLTVL.